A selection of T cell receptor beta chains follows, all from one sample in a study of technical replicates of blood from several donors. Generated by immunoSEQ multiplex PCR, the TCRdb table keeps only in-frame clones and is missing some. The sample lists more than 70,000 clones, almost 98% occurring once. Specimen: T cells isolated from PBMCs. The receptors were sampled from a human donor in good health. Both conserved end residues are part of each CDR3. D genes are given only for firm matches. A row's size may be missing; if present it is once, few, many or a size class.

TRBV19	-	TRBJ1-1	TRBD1	CATMSRGPTEAFF	TGTGCCACTATGAGCAGGGGGCCGACTGAAGCTTTCTTT
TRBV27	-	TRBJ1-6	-	CASSLGAPTDRYSPLHF	TGTGCCAGCAGTTTAGGGGCCCCGACCGACAGATATTCACCCCTCCACTTT
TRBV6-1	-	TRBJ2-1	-	CASSQVVGNEQFF	TGTGCCAGCAGTCAGGTGGTCGGCAATGAGCAGTTCTTC
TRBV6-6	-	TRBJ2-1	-	CASRLGGGPGEQFF	TGTGCCAGCAGGCTTGGGGGGGGGCCAGGTGAGCAGTTCTTC
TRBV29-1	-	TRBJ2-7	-	CSVTFIAGQSYEQYF	TGCAGCGTGACTTTTATAGCGGGACAGAGTTACGAGCAGTACTTC
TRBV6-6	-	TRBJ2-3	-	CASSPGRDSAQYF	TGTGCCAGCAGCCCCGGAAGAGACTCGGCGCAGTATTTT
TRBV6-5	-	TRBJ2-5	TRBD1	CASSRGTARQETQYF	TGTGCCAGCAGTCGAGGGACAGCAAGACAAGAGACCCAGTACTTC
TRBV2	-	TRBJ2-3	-	CAGSRGLTDTQYF	TGTGCCGGTAGTCGAGGACTCACAGATACGCAGTATTTT
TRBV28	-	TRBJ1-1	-	CASSPYRVGAFF	TGTGCCAGCAGTCCATACAGGGTGGGAGCTTTCTTT
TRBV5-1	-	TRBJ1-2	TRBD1	CASSLGQGLYTF	TGCGCCAGCAGCTTGGGACAGGGCCTATACACCTTC
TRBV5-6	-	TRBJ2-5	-	CATMGQGLQETQYF	TGTGCCACCATGGGTCAGGGCCTCCAAGAGACCCAGTACTTC
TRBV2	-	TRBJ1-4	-	CASSEARRGDEKLFF	TGTGCCAGCAGTGAAGCAAGACGCGGGGATGAAAAACTGTTTTTT
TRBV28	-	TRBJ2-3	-	CASSLSGPPLTDTQYF	TGTGCCAGCAGTTTAAGCGGACCACCTCTCACAGATACGCAGTATTTT
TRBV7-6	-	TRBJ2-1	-	CASSPRPPGSYNEQFF	TGTGCCAGCAGCCCCCGACCTCCGGGTTCCTACAATGAGCAGTTCTTC
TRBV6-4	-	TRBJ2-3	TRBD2	CASSETSGGTDTQYF	TGTGCCAGCAGTGAAACTAGCGGGGGGACAGATACGCAGTATTTT
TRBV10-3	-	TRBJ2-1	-	CAIGSSQGNEQFF	TGTGCCATCGGGTCTTCACAGGGAAATGAGCAGTTCTTC
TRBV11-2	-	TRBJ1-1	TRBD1	CASSPRTGGYLIRTEAFF	TGTGCCAGCAGCCCAAGGACAGGGGGCTACTTAATTAGGACTGAAGCTTTCTTT
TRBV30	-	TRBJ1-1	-	CAWSVPPVNEAFF	TGTGCCTGGAGTGTACCGCCGGTTAATGAAGCTTTCTTT
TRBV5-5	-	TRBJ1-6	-	CASSPAREFGDSPLHF	TGTGCCAGCAGCCCGGCGCGGGAATTCGGAGATTCACCCCTCCACTTT
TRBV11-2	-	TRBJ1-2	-	CASSFAGENGYTF	TGTGCCAGCAGCTTTGCCGGGGAGAATGGCTACACCTTC
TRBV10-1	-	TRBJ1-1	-	CASSESGGLNTEAFF	TGCGCCAGCAGTGAATCGGGGGGACTGAACACTGAAGCTTTCTTT
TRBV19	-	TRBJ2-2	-	CASSLAGELFF	TGTGCCAGTAGTCTTGCCGGGGAGCTGTTTTTT
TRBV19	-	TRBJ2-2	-	CASSMTRGPELFF	TGTGCCAGTAGTATGACCCGGGGTCCGGAGCTGTTTTTT
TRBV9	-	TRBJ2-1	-	CASSVLGVHEQFF	TGTGCCAGCAGCGTACTAGGGGTCCATGAGCAGTTCTTC
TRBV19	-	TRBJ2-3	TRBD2	CASSIVAGGTDTQYF	TGTGCCAGTAGTATAGTAGCGGGAGGCACAGATACGCAGTATTTT
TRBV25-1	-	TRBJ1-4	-	CASSPGSNEKLFF	TGTGCCAGCAGTCCGGGTTCTAATGAAAAACTGTTTTTT
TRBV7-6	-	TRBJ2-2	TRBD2	CASSPMGLAGGGGELFF	TGTGCCAGCAGCCCAATGGGACTAGCGGGAGGTGGCGGGGAGCTGTTTTTT
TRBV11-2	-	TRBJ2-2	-	CASSLITGSPTGELFF	TGTGCCAGCAGCTTAATAACAGGGAGTCCCACCGGGGAGCTGTTTTTT
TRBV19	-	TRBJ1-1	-	CASSISPPRVAFF	TGTGCCAGTAGTATATCGCCTCCGAGGGTAGCTTTCTTT
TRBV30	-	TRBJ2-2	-	CAWSVQNTGELFF	TGTGCCTGGAGTGTACAAAACACCGGGGAGCTGTTTTTT
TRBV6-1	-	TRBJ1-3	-	CASRRDGSSGNTIYF	TGTGCCAGCAGGAGGGACGGGAGCTCTGGAAACACCATATATTTT
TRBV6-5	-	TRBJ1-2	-	CASSYSFQAVLYGYTF	TGTGCCAGCAGTTACTCTTTTCAGGCAGTCCTATATGGCTACACCTTC
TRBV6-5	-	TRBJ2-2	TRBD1	CASSYATGAGELFF	TGTGCCAGCAGTTACGCGACAGGGGCCGGGGAGCTGTTTTTT
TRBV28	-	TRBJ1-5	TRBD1	CASSFRGRDQPQHF	TGTGCCAGCAGTTTCAGGGGGCGAGATCAGCCCCAGCATTTT
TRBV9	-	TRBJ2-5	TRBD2	CASSLGLAGVGETQYF	TGTGCCAGCAGCCTGGGACTAGCGGGGGTAGGGGAGACCCAGTACTTC
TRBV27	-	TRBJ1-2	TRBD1	CASSPVVWTGGLINYGYTF	TGTGCCAGCAGTCCGGTCGTGTGGACAGGGGGCCTGATAAACTATGGCTACACCTTC
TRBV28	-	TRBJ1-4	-	CATAGGPREKLFF	TGTGCCACCGCGGGTGGGCCAAGGGAAAAACTGTTTTTT
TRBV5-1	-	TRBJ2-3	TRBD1	CASSLDGQVSTDTQYF	TGCGCCAGCAGCTTAGACGGACAGGTCAGCACAGATACGCAGTATTTT
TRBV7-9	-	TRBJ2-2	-	CASTTDRGVRPGELFF	TGTGCCAGCACTACGGATAGGGGTGTTCGGCCCGGGGAGCTGTTTTTT
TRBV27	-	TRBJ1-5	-	CASSFHQAAQPQHF	TGTGCCAGCAGTTTCCATCAGGCTGCCCAGCCCCAGCATTTT
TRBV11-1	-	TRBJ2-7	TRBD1	CASSSGQAGYEQYF	TGTGCCAGCAGCTCGGGACAGGCGGGGTACGAGCAGTACTTC
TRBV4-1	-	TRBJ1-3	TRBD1	CASSQPGQSGTIYF	TGCGCCAGCAGCCAACCGGGACAGTCGGGCACCATATATTTT
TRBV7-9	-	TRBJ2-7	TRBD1	CASSSTGAYEQYF	TGTGCCAGCAGCTCGACAGGGGCCTACGAGCAGTACTTC
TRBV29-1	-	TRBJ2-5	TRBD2	CSAPSARPLAGRIPQETQYF	TGCAGCGCCCCCTCCGCCAGACCCTTAGCGGGGAGGATTCCGCAAGAGACCCAGTACTTC
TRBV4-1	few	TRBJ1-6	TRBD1	CASSQEGLRQGSPLHF	TGCGCCAGCAGCCAAGAAGGGTTGAGACAGGGATCACCCCTCCACTTT
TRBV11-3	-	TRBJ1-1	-	CASSLQGADTEAFF	TGTGCCAGCAGCCTACAGGGAGCGGACACTGAAGCTTTCTTT
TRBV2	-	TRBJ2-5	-	CASTGPGATQETQYF	TGTGCCAGCACCGGCCCGGGAGCGACCCAAGAGACCCAGTACTTC
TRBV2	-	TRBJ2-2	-	CASKGVNTGELFF	TGTGCCAGCAAGGGGGTAAACACCGGGGAGCTGTTTTTT
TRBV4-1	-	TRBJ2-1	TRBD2	CASSHPVGQRGKSSYNEQFF	TGCGCCAGCAGCCACCCAGTGGGGCAGCGGGGGAAAAGCTCCTACAATGAGCAGTTCTTC
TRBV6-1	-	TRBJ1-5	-	CASSDAVGGQPQHF	TGTGCCAGCAGTGACGCTGTTGGGGGCCAGCCCCAGCATTTT
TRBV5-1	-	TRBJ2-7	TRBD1	CASSEAPGTGGGEQYF	TGCGCCAGCAGCGAGGCCCCCGGGACAGGGGGCGGTGAGCAGTACTTC
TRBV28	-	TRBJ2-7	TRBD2	CASSYPSGLSYEQYF	TGTGCCAGCAGTTATCCTAGCGGATTATCCTACGAGCAGTACTTC
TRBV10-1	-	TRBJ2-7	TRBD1	CASSGPLLSGTGGHEQYF	TGCGCCAGCAGTGGCCCCCTTTTGTCCGGGACAGGGGGCCACGAGCAGTACTTC
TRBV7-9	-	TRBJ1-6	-	CASSSGGSPLHF	TGTGCCAGCAGCTCGGGGGGTTCACCCCTCCACTTT
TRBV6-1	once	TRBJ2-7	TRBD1	CASSEAPRDGRGQGITYEQYF	TGTGCCAGCAGTGAAGCGCCCCGAGATGGAAGGGGACAGGGGATAACCTACGAGCAGTACTTC
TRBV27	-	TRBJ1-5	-	CASSLGQTNNQPQHF	TGTGCCAGCAGTTTAGGGCAGACTAACAATCAGCCCCAGCATTTT
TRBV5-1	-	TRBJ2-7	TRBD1	CASSETGGTYEQYF	TGCGCCAGCAGCGAGACAGGGGGAACCTACGAGCAGTACTTC